This T cell receptor beta chain was sequenced for a study of vaccination effects on CD4 cells after COVID-19. Sequenced by immunoSEQ multiplex PCR; TCRdb stores in-frame clones only, minus some. The sample has 11,000 to 15,000 clones, over 60% seen once. The ViraFEST assay expanded antigen-specific CD4+ T cells with viral peptide pools before sequencing. Upon completion of about eleven days in culture, CD4+ T cells were isolated. Between March and December 2020, the person had a SARS-CoV-2 infection that PCR confirmed. Each participant was administered two doses of either the BNT162b2 or the mRNA-1273 vaccine. Worth noting for this clone: Its antigen is undetermined.

In germline, CDR1 is SGDLS, CDR2 YYNGEE. V shed 3 bases, J shed 0 bases, and the junction held 5 bases outside the gene matches. The CDR3 extends over 16 amino acids. This TCR came from a human donor who had a prior SARS-CoV-2 infection. The chain is built from TRBV9 and TRBJ2-1; 8 positions match TRBD1. Sequenced here: CD4+ T cells from PBMCs cultured with SARS-CoV-2 spike peptides, sampled after COVID-19 vaccination. CDR3 protein: CASSEEDRASYNEQFF. In nucleotides, the CDR3 is TGTGCCAGCAGCGAGGAGGACAGGGCCTCCTACAATGAGCAGTTCTTC.